This T cell receptor beta chain was captured by sequencing in a study of chemoradiotherapy in HPV16-positive cancers. Study-wide background: A couple of HPV16-positive patients' cells yielded candidate HPV-specific clones and common motifs.

Germline V gives CDR1 MNHNS, CDR2 SASEGT. Trimming removed 0 bases at V and 6 bases at J, with 5 bases between. The CDR3 is 13 residues long. On this clone: Its antigen is unidentified.

Clones were sequenced by immunoSEQ multiplex PCR, and TCRdb holds only the in-frame ones, with some missing. The sample lists about 1,100 clones, about 82% occurring once. Samples were taken several times over chemoradiotherapy. Study-wide findings and caveats: Only two HPV16-positive patients supplied the functional HPV-specificity definition. Candidate HPV-specific clones and E7-related TCR motifs grew in tumor during treatment.

The sample here was tumor tissue, taken from a patient who underwent chemoradiotherapy. This chain connects TRBV6-1 to TRBJ1-4, with D hard to call. The clonotype was recovered from a human donor with HPV-associated anogenital cancer. Written as DNA, the CDR3 is TGTGCCAGCAGTGAAGCCGAGTATGAAAAACTGTTTTTT. It codes for CASSEAEYEKLFF.